The 20 T cell receptor beta chains below were found in one sample sequenced in a study of CD8 T cells in ankylosing spondylitis. Whole-study results and caveats: A TCR beta motif of 7 or 8 highly homologous variants appeared characteristic of ankylosing spondylitis blood.

MiXCR, applied by TCRdb to the 5' RACE reads, yields one record per CDR3 protein. The sample lists 700,000 to 1,000,000 distinct CDR3 sequences, 12% occurring once. For these TCRs, the target antigens are not known. The specimen sequenced was blood, either unsorted or a sorted T cell fraction (not recorded which). The receptor source for this set is a male donor with ankylosing spondylitis.

The chain recombines TRBV4-3 with TRBJ2-1, with a tentative D call TRBD1 (5 bases). Germline V gene data show CDR1 as LGHNA and CDR2 as YSLEER. The CDR3 consists of 18 residues. V lost 0 bases and J 0 bases, leaving 15 bases between the germline ends. The CDR3 DNA is TGCGCCAGCAGCCAAGATGGGGCGGTACCTAGCTCCTACAATGAGCAGTTCTTC. Translated: CASSQDGAVPSSYNEQFF.

The J gene is TRBJ2-7, the V gene TRBV20-1; 7 nucleotides align to TRBD1. V shed 6 bases, J shed 12 bases, and the junction held 17 bases outside the gene matches. The CDR3 runs 13 residues. Germline V lookup: CDR1 DFQATT, CDR2 SNEGSKA (reference sequence). CDR3 sequence (DNA): TGCAGTGCGATTGGGGACAGAATTTACGAGGGGTACTTC. Translation: CSAIGDRIYEGYF.

The chain uses TRBV28 and TRBJ2-7, with TRBD1 matching over 11 bases. V gave up 7 bases and J gave up 5 bases; unmatched junction bases: 4. The V gene's germline CDR1 is MDHEN and CDR2 SYDVKM. The CDR3 extends over 13 amino acids. CDR3 region: CASTRTGGHEQYF. CDR3 nucleotides: TGTGCCAGCACCCGGACAGGGGGCCACGAGCAGTACTTC.

This clonotype has a count of ten or more. The J gene is TRBJ1-2, the V gene TRBV20-1; no firm D call. The germline CDR1 and CDR2 sequences are DFQATT and SNEGSKA (reference sequence). V was pared by 5 bases and J by 7 bases, with 17 bases between. This CDR3 has 13 residues. The CDR3, as DNA: TGCAGTGCTCCCCCGCCGGGGTGGGGTGGCTACACCTTC. Protein sequence: CSAPPPGWGGYTF.

The rearrangement joins TRBV11-2 to TRBJ1-2, with D possibly matching TRBD1 (5 bases). Between the trimmed V and J ends, which lost 5 bases and 4 bases, there was a span of 20 bases. The germline CDR1 and CDR2 sequences are SGHAT and FQNNGV. The length of the CDR3 is 16 residues. The chain's CDR3 is CASSPMGPGSRYGYTF. The CDR3 DNA follows: TGTGCCAGCAGCCCGATGGGTCCAGGGAGTCGCTATGGCTACACCTTC. The variable domain in full, completed from reference TRBV11-2 and TRBJ1-2, reads EAGVAQSPRYKIIEKRQSVAFWCNPISGHATLYWYQQILGQGPKLLIQFQNNGVVDDSQLPKDRFSAERLKGVDSTLKIQPAKLEDSAVYLCASSPMGPGSRYGYTFGSGTRLTVV.

This clonotype was seen only a few times. V gene TRBV10-1 combines with J gene TRBJ2-7; no definite D call. V dropped 0 bases and J dropped 6 bases, with 6 bases sitting between them. The germline CDR1 and CDR2 sequences are WNHNN and SYGVQD (reference sequence). This CDR3 contains 12 residues. CDR3 sequence reads: CASSESGFEQYF. CDR3 nucleotides: TGCGCCAGCAGTGAGTCGGGTTTCGAGCAGTACTTC.

The chain is built from TRBV4-1 and TRBJ2-4; TRBD1 matches at 10 bases. Trimming at V came to 4 bases and at J to 7 bases, leaving 10 bases not matched to a gene. CDR3 length: 16 amino acids. Germline V gives CDR1 MGHRA, CDR2 YSYEKL. CDR3 protein: CASSLGQGQGMNIQYF. DNA of the CDR3: TGCGCCAGCAGCCTAGGCCAGGGACAGGGGATGAACATTCAGTACTTC.

About this clonotype itself: A much larger clone lies one base from this, so it may be a read error. The chain is built from TRBV20-1 and TRBJ2-7; D uncertain. The germline V gene has CDR1 DFQATT and CDR2 SNEGSKA (reference sequence). This CDR3 spans 12 amino acids. V dropped 8 bases and J dropped 6 bases, with 17 bases sitting between them. CDR3 nucleotides: TGCAGTTCTGGCCAAGTGTACGGCGAGCAGTACTTC. This gives the protein CSSGQVYGEQYF.

J is TRBJ2-1 and V is TRBV20-1; 8 bases are a match to TRBD2. The CDR3 is 15 amino acids. CDR1 and CDR2 (germline): DFQATT, SNEGSKA (reference sequence). J lost 1 base, V lost 7 bases, and 9 bases had no gene match. Written as DNA, the CDR3 is TGCAGTGTAAGGGAGCGGGGGTCATCCTACAATGAGCAGTTCTTC. Translation gives CSVRERGSSYNEQFF.

The rearrangement links TRBV7-2 to TRBJ1-1; TRBD1 matches 9 bases. The CDR3 has 15 residues. V shed 5 bases and J 5 bases; nucleotides not matched to a gene: 9. Germline V gene data show CDR1 as SGHTA and CDR2 as FQGNSA. CDR3 DNA sequence: TGTGCCAGCAGCCTCCTACAGGGGGCTGCAACTGAAGCTTTCTTT. Protein: CASSLLQGAATEAFF.

This clonotype was found a few times. This chain uses TRBV7-2 with TRBJ1-5; D remains unclear. With 5 bases removed from V and 7 bases from J, the gap between germline ends came to 12 bases. CDR1 is SGHTA and CDR2 is FQGNSA in the germline V gene. The CDR3 has 13 amino acids. The CDR3, as DNA: TGTGCCAGCAGCCAATTAGCAGGACAGCCCCAGCATTTT. It is translated as CASSQLAGQPQHF.

This clonotype has at least ten counts. This chain links TRBV20-1 with TRBJ2-2; D is ambiguous. Germline CDR1 is DFQATT and CDR2 is SNEGSKA (reference sequence). The CDR3 totals 17 residues. The V end lost 3 bases, the J end lost 7 bases, and 24 bases lay between the germline ends. This CDR3 reads CSARAGWVDTHRGELFF. The CDR3 coding sequence is TGCAGTGCTAGGGCTGGATGGGTTGACACACACCGCGGGGAGCTGTTTTTT.

This clonotype has more than one count but fewer than ten. V is TRBV20-1 and J is TRBJ1-5; D is possibly TRBD1 (6 bases). CDR3 length: 15 residues. Germline loops: CDR1 DFQATT, CDR2 SNEGSKA (reference sequence). Trimming took off 4 bases at V and 1 base at J, with 14 bases between the two ends. CDR3 loop: CSAIQGSGSNQPQHF. CDR3 coding DNA: TGCAGTGCTATTCAGGGGTCGGGAAGCAATCAGCCCCAGCATTTT.

The chain couples TRBV5-1 to TRBJ1-1; D is possibly TRBD1 (6 bases). Deletions cut 3 bases from V and 8 bases from J, with 14 bases between. Looked up from germline, CDR1 is SGHRS and CDR2 is YFSETQ. The CDR3 covers 13 residues. The CDR3, as DNA: TGCGCCAGCAGCTCGAGGACAGTCTTGGAAGCTTTCTTT. Protein sequence: CASSSRTVLEAFF.

The genes are TRBV4-2 and TRBJ1-1; the D is unclear. V dropped 2 bases and J dropped 10 bases, with 11 bases sitting between them. CDR1 is LGHNA and CDR2 is YNFKEQ in the germline V gene. The CDR3 length is 12 residues. The CDR3 spells CASSQREERAFF. The DNA of the CDR3 is TGTGCCAGCAGCCAAAGGGAGGAGAGAGCTTTCTTT.

The rearrangement joins TRBV20-1 to TRBJ1-3; 7 nucleotides agree with TRBD1. The germline V gene encodes CDR1 DFQATT and CDR2 SNEGSKA (reference sequence). The CDR3 sequence is 15 residues long. V was pared by 0 bases and J by 3 bases, with 5 bases of the junction left unmatched. The CDR3: CSARDATGVGNTIYF. CDR3 coding DNA: TGCAGTGCTAGAGACGCCACAGGGGTTGGAAACACCATATATTTT.

The rearrangement links TRBV7-2 to TRBJ2-5; D is unclear. CDR1 is SGHTA and CDR2 is FQGNSA in the germline V gene. The CDR3 covers 14 residues. Trimming removed 2 bases from V and 4 bases from J, with 11 bases in between. CDR3 residues: CASSLRTVVETQYF. CDR3 coding DNA: TGTGCCAGCAGCTTACGAACCGTAGTAGAGACCCAGTACTTC.

The rearrangement joins TRBV9 to TRBJ2-5, with 9 bases fitting TRBD2. V dropped 0 bases and J dropped 3; count of bases not matched to a gene: 3. The CDR3 consists of 15 residues. Per the germline V gene, CDR1 is SGDLS and CDR2 is YYNGEE. The CDR3 DNA is TGTGCCAGCAGCGTAGCCGGCGGGGGGGAAGAGACCCAGTACTTC. As protein: CASSVAGGGEETQYF.

The chain carries TRBV9 and TRBJ2-2, with D possibly matching TRBD1 (5 bases). Germline-derived CDR1 and CDR2 are SGDLS and YYNGEE. This CDR3 is 14 amino acids long. Trimming removed 3 bases at V and 4 bases at J, with 10 bases between. The DNA for the CDR3 is TGTGCCAGCAGCGCTAGGGGCGGCACCGGGGAGCTGTTTTTT. This codes for CASSARGGTGELFF. The full variable domain, rest sourced from reference TRBV9 and TRBJ2-2, is DSGVTQTPKHLITATGQRVTLRCSPRSGDLSVYWYQQSLDQGLQFLIQYYNGEERAKGNILERFSAQQFPDLHSELNLSSLELGDSALYFCASSARGGTGELFFGEGSRLTVL.

This chain uses TRBV10-3 with TRBJ2-7, with 11 bases lining up with TRBD1. This CDR3 is 15 amino acids long. J was trimmed by 8 bases and V by 2 bases; bases with no gene match: 8. Germline CDR1 is ENHRY and CDR2 is SYGVKD. CDR3 loop: CAISEGWTGGLQQYF. The CDR3 DNA reads TGTGCCATCAGTGAGGGTTGGACAGGGGGCCTCCAGCAGTACTTC.